The subject of this entry is one TCR beta chain. Its target is unknown. This sample was taken from a study of T-cell memory formation after mild COVID-19. Study results and limitations: Clones that contracted from day 15 to 85 were balanced CD4/CD8, while later expanders leaned CD4+. Pre-infection memory held some responding clones, suggesting pre-existing cross-reactive T cells responded. Clones which contracted sat mainly in CM and EM if CD4+, and in EMRA if CD8+.

The CDR3 totals 16 residues. V gave up 11 bases and J gave up 3 bases; unmatched junction bases: 18. CDR1 is MNHNS, CDR2 SASEGT, per germline. TCR alpha and TCR beta cDNA libraries carrying sample barcodes and UMIs came from 5'RACE with constant-segment primers. TCRdb redid the calling of the 5' RACE reads with MiXCR, one entry per CDR3 protein. The sample records a few hundred thousand distinct CDR3 sequences, around 30% being singletons. This TCR was sampled from an adult woman who had mild COVID-19 (a few samples of this study predate the infection). Cell type and time point are not known. The genes are TRBV6-1 and TRBJ1-1; 7 nucleotides match TRBD1. Sequenced material: PBMCs or a T cell subset sorted from them (not recorded which). The CDR3 DNA follows: TGTGCCCTCGAATCTTATATCGGCAGGGGGGACACTGAAGCTTTCTTT. Amino acids: CALESYIGRGDTEAFF.